This T cell receptor beta chain derives from a study of CD4+ T cells in melanoma. On this clone: Antigen unknown.

Germline CDR1 LNHDA, CDR2 SQIVND (reference sequence). V was clipped by 5 bases and J by 2 bases, with 13 bases between them. The length of the CDR3 is 14 residues. Findings and limits, study-wide: A reported correlation linked neoantigen-specific CD4+ T cells to CD8+, macrophage and B cell function. In melanoma, neoantigen-specific CD4+ T cells reportedly differed in differentiation state.

Measured with immunoSEQ multiplex PCR; TCRdb has only the in-frame clones, and not every one. The sample shows about 9,900 clones, roughly two thirds of them seen only once. The chain recombines TRBV19 with TRBJ2-7; the D call may be TRBD1 or TRBD2 (6 bases each). The receptor was derived from a human donor with melanoma. Sequenced sample: cells from a culture (not recorded whether cultured in vitro). The chain's CDR3 is CASSPGGGPYEQYF. The CDR3, as DNA: TGTGCCAGTAGTCCCGGAGGGGGACCCTACGAGCAGTACTTC. The full variable domain, its missing parts supplied by reference TRBV19 and TRBJ2-7, is DGGITQSPKYLFRKEGQNVTLSCEQNLNHDAMYWYRQDPGQGLRLIYYSQIVNDFQKGDIAEGYSVSREKKESFPLTVTSAQKNPTAFYLCASSPGGGPYEQYFGPGTRLTVT.